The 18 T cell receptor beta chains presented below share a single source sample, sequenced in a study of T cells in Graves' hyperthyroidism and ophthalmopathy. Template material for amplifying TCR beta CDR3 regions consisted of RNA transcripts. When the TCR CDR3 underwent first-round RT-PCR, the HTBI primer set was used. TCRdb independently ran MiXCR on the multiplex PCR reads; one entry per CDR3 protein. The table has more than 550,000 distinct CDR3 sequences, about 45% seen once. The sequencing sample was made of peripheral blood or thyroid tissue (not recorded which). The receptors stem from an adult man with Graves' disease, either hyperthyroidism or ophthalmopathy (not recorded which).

DNA of the CDR3: TGCGCCAGCAGCTTGTGGGACAGGGAATCCGAGCAGTACTTC. The encoded protein is CASSLWDRESEQYF. The V and J genes are TRBV5-1 and TRBJ2-7; 9 nucleotides align to TRBD1. CDR1 is SGHRS and CDR2 is YFSETQ in the germline V gene. Trimming cost V 1 base and J 6 bases; bases outside gene matches: 5. There are 14 residues in the CDR3.

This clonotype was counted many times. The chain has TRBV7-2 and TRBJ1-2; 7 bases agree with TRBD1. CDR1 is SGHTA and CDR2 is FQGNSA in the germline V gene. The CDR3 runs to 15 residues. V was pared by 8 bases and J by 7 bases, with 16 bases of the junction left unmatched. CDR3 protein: CASRPLTGYSSGYTF. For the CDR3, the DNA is TGTGCCAGCCGACCCTTGACAGGGTACTCCTCTGGCTACACCTTC.

CDR3 sequence reads: CATSEDRGHYGYTF. CDR3 nucleotide sequence: TGTGCCACCAGTGAGGACAGGGGACACTATGGCTACACCTTC. The V gene is TRBV24-1, the J gene TRBJ1-2; the match to TRBD1 covers 9 bases. V lost 4 bases, J lost 3 bases, and 2 bases stayed unmatched. The CDR3 is 14 amino acids. CDR1 and CDR2 from the germline V gene are KGHDR and SFDVKD.

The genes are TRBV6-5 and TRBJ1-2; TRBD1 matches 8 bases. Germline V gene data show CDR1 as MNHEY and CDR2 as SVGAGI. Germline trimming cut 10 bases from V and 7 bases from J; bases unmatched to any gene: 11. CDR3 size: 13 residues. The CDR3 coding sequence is TGTGCCACCGAAGACAGGGGTCGTGGTGGCTACACCTTC. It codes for CATEDRGRGGYTF.

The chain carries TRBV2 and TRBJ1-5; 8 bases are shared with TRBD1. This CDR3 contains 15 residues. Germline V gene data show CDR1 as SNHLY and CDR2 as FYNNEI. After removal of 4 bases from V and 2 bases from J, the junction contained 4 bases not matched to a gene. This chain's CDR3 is CASSVVTGGNQPQHF. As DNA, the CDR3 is TGTGCCAGCAGTGTTGTGACAGGGGGCAATCAGCCCCAGCATTTT.

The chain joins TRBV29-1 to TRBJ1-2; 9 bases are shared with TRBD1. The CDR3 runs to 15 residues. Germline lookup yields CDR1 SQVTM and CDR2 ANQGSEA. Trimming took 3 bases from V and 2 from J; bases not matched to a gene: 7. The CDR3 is CSVDPGTGLNYGYTF. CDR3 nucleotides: TGCAGCGTTGACCCTGGGACAGGGCTCAACTATGGCTACACCTTC.

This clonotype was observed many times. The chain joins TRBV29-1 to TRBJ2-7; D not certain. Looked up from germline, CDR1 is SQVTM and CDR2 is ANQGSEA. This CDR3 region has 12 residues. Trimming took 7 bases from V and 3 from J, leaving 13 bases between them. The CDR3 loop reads CSAAVGHYEQYF. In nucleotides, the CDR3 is TGCAGCGCCGCCGTCGGTCACTACGAGCAGTACTTC.

The DNA for the CDR3 is TGTGCCAGCAGCGTTGCCCCCAGCTCCTACGAGCAGTACTTC. It encodes CASSVAPSSYEQYF. The chain employs TRBV14 and TRBJ2-7; no firm D call. V was trimmed by 5 bases and J by 0 bases, leaving 11 bases between them. Germline V lookup: CDR1 SGHDN, CDR2 FVKESK. The CDR3 extends over 14 amino acids.

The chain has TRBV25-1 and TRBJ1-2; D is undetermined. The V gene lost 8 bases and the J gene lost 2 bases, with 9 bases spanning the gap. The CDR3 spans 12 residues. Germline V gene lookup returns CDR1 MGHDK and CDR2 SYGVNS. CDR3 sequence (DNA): TGTGCCAGCGCCGGGTCGAACTATGGCTACACCTTC. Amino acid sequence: CASAGSNYGYTF.

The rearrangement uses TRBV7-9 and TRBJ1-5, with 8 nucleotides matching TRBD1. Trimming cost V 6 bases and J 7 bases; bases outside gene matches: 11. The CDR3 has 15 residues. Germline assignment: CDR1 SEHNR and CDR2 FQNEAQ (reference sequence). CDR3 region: CASSTTPGQGQPQHF. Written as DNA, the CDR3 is TGTGCCAGCAGTACAACCCCCGGACAGGGCCAGCCCCAGCATTTT.

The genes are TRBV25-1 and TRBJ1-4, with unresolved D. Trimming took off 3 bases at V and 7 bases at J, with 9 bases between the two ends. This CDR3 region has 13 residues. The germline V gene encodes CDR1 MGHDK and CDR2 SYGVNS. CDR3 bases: TGTGCCAGCAGTGACTGGGGAGGTGAAAAACTGTTTTTT. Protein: CASSDWGGEKLFF.

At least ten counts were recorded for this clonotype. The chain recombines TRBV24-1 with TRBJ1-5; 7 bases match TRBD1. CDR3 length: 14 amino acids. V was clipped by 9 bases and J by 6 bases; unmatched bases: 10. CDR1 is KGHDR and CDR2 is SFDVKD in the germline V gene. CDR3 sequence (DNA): TGTGCCACCGGGGGACAGAGCCTCGGTCAGCCCCAGCATTTT. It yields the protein CATGGQSLGQPQHF.

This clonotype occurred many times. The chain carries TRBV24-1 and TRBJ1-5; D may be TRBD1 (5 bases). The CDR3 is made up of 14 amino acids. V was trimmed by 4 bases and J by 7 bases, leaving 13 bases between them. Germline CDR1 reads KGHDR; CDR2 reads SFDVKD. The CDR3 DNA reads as TGTGCCACCAGTGACCGAAGGGGCGGGCAGCCCCAGCATTTT. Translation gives CATSDRRGGQPQHF.

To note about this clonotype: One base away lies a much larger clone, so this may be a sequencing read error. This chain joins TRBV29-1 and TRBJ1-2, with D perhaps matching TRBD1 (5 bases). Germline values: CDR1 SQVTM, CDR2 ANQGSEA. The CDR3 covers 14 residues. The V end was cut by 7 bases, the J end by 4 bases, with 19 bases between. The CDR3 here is CSGSPQGLVYGYTF. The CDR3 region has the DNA TGCAGCGGCTCCCCGCAGGGTCTCGTCTATGGCTACACCTTC.

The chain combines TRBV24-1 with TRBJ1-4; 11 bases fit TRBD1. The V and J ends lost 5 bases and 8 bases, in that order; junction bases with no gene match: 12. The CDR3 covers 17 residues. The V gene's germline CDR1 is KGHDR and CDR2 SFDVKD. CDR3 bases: TGTGCCACCAGTGCTGCCGGACAGGGGGCAGCGGAAGAAAAACTGTTTTTT. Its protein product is CATSAAGQGAAEEKLFF.

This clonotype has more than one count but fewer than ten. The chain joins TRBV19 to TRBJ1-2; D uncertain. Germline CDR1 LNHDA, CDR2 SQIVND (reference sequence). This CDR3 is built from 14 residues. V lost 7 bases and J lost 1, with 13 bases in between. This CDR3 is CASMLGSNNYGYTF. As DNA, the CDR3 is TGTGCCAGTATGTTGGGAAGCAATAACTATGGCTACACCTTC.

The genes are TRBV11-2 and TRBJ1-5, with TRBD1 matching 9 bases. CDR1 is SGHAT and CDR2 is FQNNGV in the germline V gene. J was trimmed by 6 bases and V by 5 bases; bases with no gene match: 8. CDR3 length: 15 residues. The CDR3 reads CASSTWTGVGQPQHF. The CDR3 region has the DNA TGTGCCAGCAGCACATGGACAGGGGTCGGTCAGCCCCAGCATTTT.

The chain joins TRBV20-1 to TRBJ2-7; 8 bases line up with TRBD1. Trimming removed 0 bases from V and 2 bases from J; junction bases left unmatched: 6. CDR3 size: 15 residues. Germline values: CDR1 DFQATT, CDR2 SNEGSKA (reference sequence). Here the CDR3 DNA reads TGCAGTGCTAGAGATTGGACAGGGCCAGCCTACGAGCAGTACTTC. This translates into CSARDWTGPAYEQYF.